A selection of T cell receptor beta chains follows, all from one sample in a study of T cells after yellow fever vaccination. TCRdb processed the 5' RACE reads anew with MiXCR; each CDR3 protein has one entry. The sample has 320,000 or so distinct CDR3 sequences, 8% to 9.5% seen once; the top ten hold 17%. Specimen: PBMCs, collected roughly 46 days after the first yellow fever vaccination. All receptors come from a man aged 18 to 30 who received the YFV17D yellow fever vaccine. Each CDR3 is given with its conserved first and last residue. D genes are given only for firm matches. Expanded clones get a size class; other rows say once, few or many, or leave the size out.

v_gene: TRBV5-6; len: 18; d_gene: TRBD1; abundance: .; j_gene: TRBJ1-2; CDR3aa: CASSLVGDRASSGYGYTF; CDR3nt: TGTGCCAGCAGCTTGGTAGGGGACAGGGCGTCCTCGGGGTATGGCTACACCTTC
v_gene: TRBV11-2; len: 18; d_gene: .; abundance: few; j_gene: TRBJ1-1; CDR3aa: CASSKITGQKSVLPEAFF; CDR3nt: TGTGCCAGCAGCAAAATAACGGGACAAAAGTCCGTGCTCCCTGAAGCTTTCTTT
v_gene: TRBV6-2/TRBV6-3; len: 16; d_gene: TRBD1; abundance: .; j_gene: TRBJ2-5; CDR3aa: CASSPPVWDRKETQYF; CDR3nt: TGTGCCAGCAGTCCCCCTGTCTGGGACAGGAAAGAGACCCAGTACTTC
v_gene: TRBV4-2; len: 16; d_gene: TRBD2; abundance: many; j_gene: TRBJ2-3; CDR3aa: CASSQGPGGSTDTQYF; CDR3nt: TGTGCCAGCAGCCAAGGACCGGGGGGTAGCACAGATACGCAGTATTTT
v_gene: TRBV5-1; len: 15; d_gene: .; abundance: many; j_gene: TRBJ1-2; CDR3aa: CASSYIYPANYGYTF; CDR3nt: TGCGCCAGCAGCTACATTTACCCAGCTAACTATGGCTACACCTTC
v_gene: TRBV29-1; len: 15; d_gene: .; abundance: many; j_gene: TRBJ1-1; CDR3aa: CSGSQGWGMNTEAFF; CDR3nt: TGCAGCGGGTCCCAGGGCTGGGGTATGAACACTGAAGCTTTCTTT
v_gene: TRBV20-1; len: 15; d_gene: TRBD2; abundance: few; j_gene: TRBJ2-5; CDR3aa: CSAPQASGVQETQYF; CDR3nt: TGCAGTGCTCCGCAGGCTAGCGGGGTCCAAGAGACCCAGTACTTC
v_gene: TRBV20-1; len: 14; d_gene: .; abundance: many; j_gene: TRBJ1-5; CDR3aa: CSARDPTGNQPQHF; CDR3nt: TGCAGTGCTAGAGATCCGACGGGCAATCAGCCCCAGCATTTT
v_gene: TRBV10-3; len: 13; d_gene: .; abundance: .; j_gene: TRBJ1-1; CDR3aa: CAAGPGDNTEAFF; CDR3nt: TGTGCCGCGGGGCCCGGGGACAACACTGAAGCTTTCTTT
v_gene: TRBV4-3; len: 14; d_gene: .; abundance: few; j_gene: TRBJ2-5; CDR3aa: CASSQGILGETQYF; CDR3nt: TGCGCCAGCAGCCAAGGGATCCTAGGAGAGACCCAGTACTTC
v_gene: TRBV6-5; len: 16; d_gene: .; abundance: few; j_gene: TRBJ2-7; CDR3aa: CASSYSGGASSYEQYF; CDR3nt: TGTGCCAGCAGTTACTCAGGCGGCGCAAGCTCCTACGAGCAGTACTTC
v_gene: TRBV12-3/TRBV12-4; len: 15; d_gene: .; abundance: .; j_gene: TRBJ2-7; CDR3aa: CASTLGSASTYEQYF; CDR3nt: TGTGCCAGCACCCTCGGGTCCGCTAGCACCTACGAGCAGTACTTC
v_gene: TRBV7-9; len: 15; d_gene: TRBD1; abundance: few; j_gene: TRBJ2-5; CDR3aa: CASSLRTGGRETQYF; CDR3nt: TGTGCCAGCAGCTTAAGGACAGGGGGTAGGGAGACCCAGTACTTC
v_gene: TRBV11-2; len: 17; d_gene: TRBD2; abundance: few; j_gene: TRBJ2-1; CDR3aa: CASSYGTGTSGGSEQFF; CDR3nt: TGTGCCAGCAGCTACGGAACGGGGACTAGCGGGGGGTCTGAGCAGTTCTTC
v_gene: TRBV9; len: 15; d_gene: TRBD2; abundance: few; j_gene: TRBJ2-3; CDR3aa: CASSVSSGITDTQYF; CDR3nt: TGTGCCAGCAGCGTATCTAGCGGAATCACAGATACGCAGTATTTT
v_gene: TRBV7-2; len: 14; d_gene: TRBD1; abundance: .; j_gene: TRBJ2-1; CDR3aa: CASSRDRAYNEQFF; CDR3nt: TGTGCCAGCAGCCGGGACAGGGCCTACAATGAGCAGTTCTTC
v_gene: TRBV4-3; len: 19; d_gene: TRBD1; abundance: .; j_gene: TRBJ1-6; CDR3aa: CASSHMGTAIPPRRSPLHF; CDR3nt: TGCGCCAGCAGCCACATGGGGACAGCAATTCCGCCCAGGAGGTCACCCCTCCACTTT
v_gene: TRBV20-1; len: 15; d_gene: TRBD2; abundance: .; j_gene: TRBJ2-1; CDR3aa: CSAREAGRTYNEQFF; CDR3nt: TGCAGTGCTAGAGAAGCGGGGAGGACCTACAATGAGCAGTTCTTC
v_gene: TRBV7-6; len: 14; d_gene: TRBD1; abundance: .; j_gene: TRBJ2-1; CDR3aa: CASSWDRGQNEQFF; CDR3nt: TGTGCCAGCAGCTGGGACAGGGGGCAGAATGAGCAGTTCTTC
v_gene: TRBV27; len: 15; d_gene: .; abundance: few; j_gene: TRBJ2-5; CDR3aa: CASSFLDGDQETQYF; CDR3nt: TGTGCCAGCAGTTTTCTAGATGGCGACCAAGAGACCCAGTACTTC
v_gene: TRBV5-6; len: 14; d_gene: .; abundance: many; j_gene: TRBJ2-3; CDR3aa: CASSFGGRTDTQYF; CDR3nt: TGTGCCAGCAGCTTCGGGGGGCGCACAGATACGCAGTATTTT
v_gene: TRBV20-1; len: 16; d_gene: TRBD1; abundance: few; j_gene: TRBJ2-3; CDR3aa: CSARGLGQGGSDTQYF; CDR3nt: TGCAGTGCTAGAGGTTTAGGACAGGGCGGGTCAGATACGCAGTATTTT
v_gene: TRBV5-6; len: 15; d_gene: .; abundance: few; j_gene: TRBJ2-3; CDR3aa: CASSLDVSGTDTQYF; CDR3nt: TGTGCCAGCAGCTTGGATGTTAGCGGCACAGATACGCAGTATTTT
v_gene: TRBV10-2; len: 13; d_gene: .; abundance: .; j_gene: TRBJ2-1; CDR3aa: CASSDTSPNEQFF; CDR3nt: TGCGCCAGCAGTGATACGAGTCCCAATGAGCAGTTCTTC
v_gene: TRBV7-2; len: 14; d_gene: .; abundance: few; j_gene: TRBJ1-6; CDR3aa: CASSPDGWNSPLHF; CDR3nt: TGTGCCAGCAGCCCAGACGGATGGAATTCACCCCTCCACTTT
v_gene: TRBV7-2; len: 15; d_gene: TRBD2; abundance: many; j_gene: TRBJ2-1; CDR3aa: CASSLSGGAWDEQFF; CDR3nt: TGTGCCAGCAGCCTTAGCGGGGGGGCCTGGGATGAGCAGTTCTTC
v_gene: TRBV12-3/TRBV12-4; len: 17; d_gene: TRBD2; abundance: few; j_gene: TRBJ2-1; CDR3aa: CASSPIRGGAGHNEQFF; CDR3nt: TGTGCCAGCAGTCCCATCCGCGGGGGGGCAGGCCACAATGAGCAGTTCTTC
v_gene: TRBV20-1; len: 14; d_gene: TRBD1; abundance: .; j_gene: TRBJ1-1; CDR3aa: CSARQQGRGAEAFF; CDR3nt: TGCAGTGCTAGACAACAGGGGAGGGGAGCTGAAGCTTTCTTT
v_gene: TRBV12-3/TRBV12-4; len: 16; d_gene: TRBD2; abundance: .; j_gene: TRBJ2-3; CDR3aa: CASSLVLAGFTDTQYF; CDR3nt: TGTGCCAGCAGTTTAGTCCTAGCGGGGTTCACAGATACGCAGTATTTT
v_gene: TRBV25-1; len: 13; d_gene: .; abundance: .; j_gene: TRBJ2-7; CDR3aa: CASSETTGREQYF; CDR3nt: TGTGCCAGCAGTGAAACTACAGGGCGCGAGCAGTACTTC
v_gene: TRBV6-1; len: 17; d_gene: .; abundance: few; j_gene: TRBJ1-3; CDR3aa: CASRRTAGQTSGNTIYF; CDR3nt: TGTGCCAGCAGGCGAACCGCTGGACAGACCTCTGGAAACACCATATATTTT
v_gene: TRBV20-1; len: 13; d_gene: .; abundance: .; j_gene: TRBJ2-5; CDR3aa: CSARVGGRETQYF; CDR3nt: TGCAGTGCTCGGGTCGGGGGGCGAGAGACCCAGTACTTC
v_gene: TRBV11-1; len: 19; d_gene: TRBD2; abundance: .; j_gene: TRBJ2-3; CDR3aa: CASSSTSGDLKTSTDTQYF; CDR3nt: TGTGCCAGCAGCTCAACTAGCGGGGATCTAAAAACCAGCACAGATACGCAGTATTTT
v_gene: TRBV7-9; len: 10; d_gene: .; abundance: many; j_gene: TRBJ2-1; CDR3aa: CASSGREQFF; CDR3nt: TGTGCCAGCAGCGGTAGGGAGCAGTTCTTC
v_gene: TRBV16; len: 15; d_gene: .; abundance: .; j_gene: TRBJ1-1; CDR3aa: CASSQFGTGNTEAFF; CDR3nt: TGTGCCAGCAGCCAATTTGGGACGGGGAACACTGAAGCTTTCTTT
v_gene: TRBV20-1; len: 14; d_gene: .; abundance: .; j_gene: TRBJ1-5; CDR3aa: CSAVTRQGNQPQHF; CDR3nt: TGCAGTGCGGTAACTAGACAGGGCAATCAGCCCCAGCATTTT
v_gene: TRBV14; len: 15; d_gene: .; abundance: few; j_gene: TRBJ2-1; CDR3aa: CASSQWAGIYNEQFF; CDR3nt: TGTGCCAGCAGCCAATGGGCAGGGATATACAATGAGCAGTTCTTC
v_gene: TRBV2; len: 13; d_gene: .; abundance: few; j_gene: TRBJ2-7; CDR3aa: CASSESSFYEQYF; CDR3nt: TGTGCCAGCAGTGAAAGTAGCTTCTACGAGCAGTACTTC
v_gene: TRBV9; len: 19; d_gene: TRBD2; abundance: .; j_gene: TRBJ2-2; CDR3aa: CASSVLAGVGRLNTGELFF; CDR3nt: TGTGCCAGCAGCGTCCTAGCGGGCGTGGGGCGACTAAACACCGGGGAGCTGTTTTTT
v_gene: TRBV15; len: 17; d_gene: TRBD1; abundance: few; j_gene: TRBJ1-1; CDR3aa: CATSARTGHHYPTEAFF; CDR3nt: TGTGCCACCAGCGCTCGGACAGGTCACCATTATCCCACTGAAGCTTTCTTT
v_gene: TRBV7-9; len: 16; d_gene: TRBD1; abundance: .; j_gene: TRBJ2-3; CDR3aa: CASSLLQGMASITQYF; CDR3nt: TGTGCCAGCAGCTTACTACAGGGGATGGCCTCTATTACGCAGTATTTT
v_gene: TRBV2; len: 13; d_gene: TRBD1; abundance: .; j_gene: TRBJ1-2; CDR3aa: CASSVDRVEGYTF; CDR3nt: TGTGCCAGCAGCGTCGACAGGGTGGAAGGCTACACCTTC
v_gene: TRBV9; len: 11; d_gene: .; abundance: .; j_gene: TRBJ2-5; CDR3aa: CASSGDGAQYF; CDR3nt: TGTGCCAGCAGCGGGGACGGAGCCCAGTACTTC
v_gene: TRBV27; len: 15; d_gene: .; abundance: .; j_gene: TRBJ2-1; CDR3aa: CASSVAESSYNEQFF; CDR3nt: TGTGCCAGCAGTGTAGCGGAGAGCTCCTACAATGAGCAGTTCTTC
v_gene: TRBV24-1; len: 14; d_gene: .; abundance: few; j_gene: TRBJ2-7; CDR3aa: CATPRRPGYYEQYF; CDR3nt: TGTGCCACCCCAAGGAGGCCGGGTTACTACGAGCAGTACTTC
v_gene: TRBV27; len: 15; d_gene: .; abundance: .; j_gene: TRBJ1-3; CDR3aa: CASSLSYRAGNTTYF; CDR3nt: TGTGCCAGCAGTTTATCGTACAGGGCTGGAAACACCACATATTTT
v_gene: TRBV4-3; len: 14; d_gene: .; abundance: few; j_gene: TRBJ2-7; CDR3aa: CASSQGGLSYEQYF; CDR3nt: TGCGCCAGCAGCCAAGGAGGGCTCTCCTACGAGCAGTACTTC
v_gene: TRBV4-1; len: 16; d_gene: .; abundance: few; j_gene: TRBJ1-5; CDR3aa: CASSQDGAGSNQPQHF; CDR3nt: TGCGCCAGCAGCCAAGATGGGGCAGGGAGCAATCAGCCCCAGCATTTT
v_gene: TRBV6-6; len: 13; d_gene: .; abundance: .; j_gene: TRBJ1-5; CDR3aa: CAVANGGNQPQHF; CDR3nt: TGTGCCGTGGCGAACGGGGGCAATCAGCCCCAGCATTTT
v_gene: TRBV20-1; len: 16; d_gene: .; abundance: .; j_gene: TRBJ1-2; CDR3aa: CSARDPNIGGYGGYTF; CDR3nt: TGCAGTGCTAGAGATCCGAACATAGGGGGTTATGGTGGCTACACCTTC
v_gene: TRBV4-2; len: 14; d_gene: .; abundance: many; j_gene: TRBJ1-2; CDR3aa: CASSQDPVNYGYTF; CDR3nt: TGTGCCAGCAGCCAAGATCCGGTCAACTATGGCTACACCTTC
v_gene: TRBV7-2; len: 15; d_gene: TRBD2; abundance: few; j_gene: TRBJ2-5; CDR3aa: CASSRVGTSGETQYF; CDR3nt: TGTGCCAGCAGTAGGGTCGGGACTAGCGGAGAGACCCAGTACTTC
v_gene: TRBV6-5; len: 12; d_gene: .; abundance: .; j_gene: TRBJ2-3; CDR3aa: CASGYRADTQYF; CDR3nt: TGTGCCAGCGGTTACCGAGCGGATACGCAGTATTTT